The present T cell receptor (beta chain) was sequenced within a study of cytomegalovirus exposure and HLA in healthy donors. General study results and limits: For most TCR beta V segments, an earlier analysis put the productive rate at about 87% or about 30% of the time.

This clone was observed once. Its specificity is unknown. Vbeta (60) and Jbeta (13) primers were used in the PCR. Profiled with immunoSEQ multiplex PCR; TCRdb holds only in-frame clones, not every one. The data hold around 150,000 clones, with 80% to 90% observed a single time. CDR3 length: 14 residues. Trimming stripped 5 bases from V and 8 bases from J, with 13 bases between. Germline V gene data show CDR1 as MNHNS and CDR2 as SASEGT. This rearrangement joins TRBV6-1 to TRBJ1-6; no definite D call. The sequence came from a man younger than 30 in good health and CMV-seropositive. Sequencing was carried out using PBMCs. The DNA for the CDR3 is TGTGCCAGCAGTTTCGCGGGAGGTGATTCACCCCTCCACTTT. It codes for CASSFAGGDSPLHF.